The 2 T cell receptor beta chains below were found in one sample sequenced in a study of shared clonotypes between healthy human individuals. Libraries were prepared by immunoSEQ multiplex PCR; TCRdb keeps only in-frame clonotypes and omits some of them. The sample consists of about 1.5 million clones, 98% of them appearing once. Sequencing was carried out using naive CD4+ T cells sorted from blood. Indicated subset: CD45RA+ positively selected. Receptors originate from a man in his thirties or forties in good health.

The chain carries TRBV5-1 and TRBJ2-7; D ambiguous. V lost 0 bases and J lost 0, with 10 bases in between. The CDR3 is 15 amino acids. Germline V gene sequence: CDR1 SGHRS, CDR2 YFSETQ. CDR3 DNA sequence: TGCGCCAGCAGCTTGGAATCCCTGAGCTCCTACGAGCAGTACTTC. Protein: CASSLESLSSYEQYF. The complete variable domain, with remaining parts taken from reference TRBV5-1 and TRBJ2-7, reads KAGVTQTPRYLIKTRGQQVTLSCSPISGHRSVSWYQQTPGQGLQFLFEYFSETQRNKGNFPGRFSGRQFSNSRSEMNVSTLELGDSALYLCASSLESLSSYEQYFGPGTRLTVT.

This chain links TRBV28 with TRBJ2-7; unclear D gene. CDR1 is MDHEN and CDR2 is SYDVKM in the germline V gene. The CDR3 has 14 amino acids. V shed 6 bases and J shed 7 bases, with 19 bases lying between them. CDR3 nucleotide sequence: TGTGCCAGCAGCGACCAGCATGGCTATCGGGAGCAGTACTTC. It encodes CASSDQHGYREQYF. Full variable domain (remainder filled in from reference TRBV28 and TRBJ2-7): DVKVTQSSRYLVKRTGEKVFLECVQDMDHENMFWYRQDPGLGLRLIYFSYDVKMKEKGDIPEGYSVSREKKERFSLILESASTNQTSMYLCASSDQHGYREQYFGPGTRLTVT.